This T cell receptor beta chain appears in the sequencing data of a study of blood T cell repertoires in COVID-19. Study overall: Collection of acute and convalescent COVID-19 samples took place in the United States, Italy and Spain.

Original methodology: For nucleated cells, counts were estimated from reference gene primer amplification. The method was immunoSEQ multiplex PCR; TCRdb's version includes in-frame clones alone and lacks a portion of them. V and J calls and clone size are copied from that table; D and trimming were computed from the DNA. The profile shows more than 85,000 clones, 65% to 90% of them singletons. There are 15 residues in the CDR3. Germline trimming cut 5 bases from V and 4 bases from J; bases unmatched to any gene: 10. Germline CDR1 reads SGHAT; CDR2 reads FQNNGV. The genes are TRBV11-2 and TRBJ2-5; TRBD2 aligns across 7 bases. The TCR comes from a woman between 45 and 65 years old who had recovered from COVID-19. The material sequenced was PBMCs or T cells enriched from blood (not recorded which). CDR3 region: CASSPHGGRGETQYF. The CDR3 DNA reads TGTGCCAGCAGCCCCCACGGGGGGAGAGGAGAGACCCAGTACTTC.